The rows below give T cell receptor beta chains drawn from one sample of a study of early T cells in non-severe SARS-CoV-2 infection. TCRdb called the 5' RACE reads again in MiXCR, with one record for every CDR3 protein. The table lists tens of thousands of distinct CDR3 sequences, 7% to 10% of them singletons. Sequencing input: whole blood. The receptors were gathered from an adult who was a healthcare worker with PCR-confirmed SARS-CoV-2 infection or an uninfected control (not recorded which). The CDR3 runs from the conserved cysteine through the conserved F or W. D genes are given only for firm matches. Where a row states a size, it is once, few, many or the class of an expanded clone; other rows omit it.

j_call d_call clone_size v_call cdr3_aa cdr3_nt
TRBJ1-1 . many TRBV3-1 CASSQVSGNTEAFF TGTGCCAGCAGCCAAGTGTCGGGAAACACTGAAGCTTTCTTT
TRBJ2-1 . few TRBV29-1 CSVGGVQEQFF TGCAGCGTTGGAGGGGTTCAGGAGCAGTTCTTC
TRBJ2-2 . few TRBV7-9 CASSLLWAGTSTGELFF TGTGCCAGCAGCTTATTGTGGGCGGGGACAAGCACCGGGGAGCTGTTTTTT
TRBJ2-4 TRBD2 . TRBV6-5 CASRRTAGDIQYF TGTGCCAGCAGGAGGACTGCGGGGGACATTCAGTACTTC
TRBJ2-7 . . TRBV4-2 CASSQEQANQYEQYF TGTGCCAGCAGCCAAGAACAGGCGAACCAGTACGAGCAGTACTTC
TRBJ1-5 . . TRBV7-2 CASSLGRSNQPQHF TGTGCCAGCAGCTTAGGGCGGAGCAATCAGCCCCAGCATTTT
TRBJ2-5 TRBD2 once TRBV5-1 CASSLTGLDTETQYF TGCGCCAGCAGCTTGACGGGACTAGACACGGAGACCCAGTACTTC
TRBJ2-1 TRBD2 . TRBV20-1 CSASGPSGGAYNEQFF TGCAGTGCTAGCGGCCCTAGCGGGGGGGCCTACAATGAGCAGTTCTTC
TRBJ2-1 . few TRBV6-6 CASRPPSNNEQFF TGTGCCAGCAGACCTCCTAGCAACAATGAGCAGTTCTTC
TRBJ1-5 . few TRBV7-2 CASSFIYGENQPQHF TGTGCCAGCAGCTTTATATACGGGGAAAATCAGCCCCAGCATTTT
TRBJ2-7 TRBD1 few TRBV2 CASSDRGEQYF TGTGCCAGCAGCGACAGGGGCGAGCAGTACTTC
TRBJ1-6 TRBD1 many TRBV3-1 CASSQDLTGGNSPLHF TGTGCCAGCAGCCAAGATCTCACAGGGGGGAATTCACCCCTCCACTTT
TRBJ2-5 TRBD2 few TRBV7-9 CASSLFPLSGVRETQYF TGTGCCAGCAGCTTATTCCCCCTCAGCGGGGTAAGAGAGACCCAGTACTTC
TRBJ2-2 . . TRBV7-9 CASSFGPLGTGELFF TGTGCCAGCAGCTTTGGGCCGCTAGGAACCGGGGAGCTGTTTTTT
TRBJ1-4 TRBD1 . TRBV5-5 CASSNPRTGNEKLFF TGTGCCAGCAGCAACCCCAGGACAGGGAATGAAAAACTGTTTTTT
TRBJ2-3 . . TRBV7-2 CASSPSYLQDTQYF TGTGCCAGCAGCCCTTCGTACCTACAGGATACGCAGTATTTT
TRBJ2-5 TRBD1 once TRBV5-1 CASSLAGTEQETQYF TGCGCCAGCAGCCTCGCCGGGACAGAGCAAGAGACCCAGTACTTC
TRBJ2-2 TRBD2 . TRBV7-8 CASSPRGARGGHTGELFF TGTGCCAGCAGCCCGAGAGGTGCGCGGGGGGGCCACACCGGGGAGCTGTTTTTT
TRBJ2-5 . many TRBV6-2/TRBV6-3 CASSHGTNEETQYF TGTGCCAGCAGCCACGGGACAAATGAAGAGACCCAGTACTTC
TRBJ2-1 TRBD2 few TRBV6-2/TRBV6-3 CASSRGGLASNEQFF TGTGCCAGCAGTCGCGGGGGACTAGCGTCCAATGAGCAGTTCTTC
TRBJ1-4 . . TRBV4-1 CASNIVVGEKLFF TGCGCCAGCAACATCGTGGTTGGCGAAAAACTGTTTTTT
TRBJ1-2 . . TRBV18 CASSPPQGSYGYTF TGTGCCAGCTCACCGCCCCAGGGGTCATATGGCTACACCTTC
TRBJ2-1 TRBD2 many TRBV7-3 CASSLTGAGGYNEQFF TGTGCCAGCAGCTTAACTGGAGCGGGGGGCTACAATGAGCAGTTCTTC
TRBJ1-2 . . TRBV4-1 CASSQGQGLGYTF TGCGCCAGCAGCCAAGGTCAGGGGCTCGGCTACACCTTC
TRBJ1-2 TRBD1 few TRBV20-1 CSATGGRNYGYTF TGCAGTGCTACAGGGGGAAGGAACTATGGCTACACCTTC
TRBJ2-5 . . TRBV27 CASSSDGWETQYF TGTGCCAGCAGTTCCGACGGATGGGAGACCCAGTACTTC
TRBJ2-5 . . TRBV7-8 CASSWDLQETQYF TGTGCCAGCAGCTGGGACCTCCAAGAGACCCAGTACTTC
TRBJ2-1 . . TRBV19 CASSTGTPTYNEQFF TGTGCCAGTAGTACTGGGACCCCCACCTACAATGAGCAGTTCTTC
TRBJ1-1 . few TRBV12-3/TRBV12-4 CASSSAPEAFF TGTGCCAGCAGTTCTGCCCCTGAAGCTTTCTTT
TRBJ2-2 . . TRBV12-3/TRBV12-4 CASSLPPPGRNTGELFF TGTGCCAGCAGTTTACCCCCACCGGGCCGAAACACCGGGGAGCTGTTTTTT
TRBJ2-3 . many TRBV7-3 CASSLSPGTDTQYF TGTGCCAGCAGCTTAAGTCCGGGGACGGATACGCAGTATTTT
TRBJ2-1 . . TRBV11-2 CASSPGALAHNEQFF TGTGCCAGCAGCCCAGGGGCACTAGCCCACAATGAGCAGTTCTTC
TRBJ2-5 . few TRBV5-4 CASSLEFGQGTQYF TGTGCCAGCAGCTTGGAATTTGGCCAGGGGACCCAGTACTTC
TRBJ2-3 . . TRBV13 CASSLSSDTQYF TGTGCCAGCAGCCTATCTTCTGATACGCAGTATTTT
TRBJ2-2 . many TRBV29-1 CSVRGVRTGELFF TGCAGCGTACGGGGCGTAAGGACCGGGGAGCTGTTTTTT
TRBJ2-5 . . TRBV19 CASSPSPRETQYF TGTGCCAGTAGTCCGTCTCCCCGGGAGACCCAGTACTTC